This TCR beta chain appears in the sequencing data of a study of a mutant IDH1 vaccine in newly diagnosed glioma. Background on the study: Patients received vaccination from 4-6 weeks after radiotherapy alone, or with temozolomide cycles. A roughly 60% male, approximately 38% female split and a mean age of about 43 years characterized treated patients.

As regards this clone: Its specificity is not known.

Assay: immunoSEQ multiplex PCR; the TCRdb copy retains only in-frame clones and omits some. The sample shows some 29,000 clones, roughly three quarters of them seen only once. Time point specified: week 35, safety follow-up. Topical imiquimod was applied with each vaccine dose, which held 300 ug of mutant IDH1 20-mer peptide. The CDR3 totals 15 residues. V was cut by 10 bases and J by 0 bases, with 16 bases left in between. The germline gives CDR1 WNHNN, CDR2 SYGVQD (reference sequence). The sample consisted of PBMCs, taken from a glioma patient whose treatment included an IDH1 peptide vaccine. The chain combines TRBV10-1 with TRBJ1-5; a weak D match, TRBD1 (5 bases). The clonotype comes from a young woman with glioma. Some clones in this sample may be carry-over from other donors' samples. The CDR3 protein is CAKGPGPYSNQPQHF. The DNA for the CDR3 is TGCGCCAAGGGGCCTGGGCCTTATAGCAATCAGCCCCAGCATTTT.